This T cell receptor (beta chain) was captured in a study of T cells in Graves' hyperthyroidism and ophthalmopathy. Turning to the study itself: Blood from the periphery was taken at initial diagnosis, before any treatment.

This clonotype has a handful of counts. Amplification of TCR beta CDR3 regions was performed using RNA transcripts as template. In the first-round RT-PCR of the TCR CDR3, the HTBI primer set was used. TCRdb called the multiplex PCR reads again in MiXCR, with one record for every CDR3 protein. The table includes around 200,000 distinct CDR3 sequences, over 15% detected once. The CDR3 totals 14 residues. Trimming at V came to 7 bases and at J to 6 bases, leaving 5 bases not matched to a gene. CDR1 and CDR2 from the germline V gene are SGHTA and FQGNSA. Sequences were obtained from blood. The sequence derives from a woman between 50 and 59 years old with Graves' hyperthyroidism. The chain recombines TRBV7-2 with TRBJ2-2, with 10 bases that match TRBD1. This chain's CDR3 is CASTTDRGPGELFF. The CDR3 DNA sequence: TGTGCCAGCACCACAGACAGGGGGCCCGGGGAGCTGTTTTTT.